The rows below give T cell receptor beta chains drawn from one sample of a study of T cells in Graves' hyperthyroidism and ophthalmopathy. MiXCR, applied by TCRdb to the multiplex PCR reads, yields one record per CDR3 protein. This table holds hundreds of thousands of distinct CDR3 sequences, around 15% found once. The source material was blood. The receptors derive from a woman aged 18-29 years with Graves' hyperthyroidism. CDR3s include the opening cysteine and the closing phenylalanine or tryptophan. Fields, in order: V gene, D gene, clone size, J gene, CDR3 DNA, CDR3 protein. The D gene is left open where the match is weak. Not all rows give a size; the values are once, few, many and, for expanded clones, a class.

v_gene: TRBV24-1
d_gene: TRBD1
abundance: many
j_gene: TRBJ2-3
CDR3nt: TGTGCCACCAGTGATAGATCGGGACAGCGCACAGATACGCAGTATTTT
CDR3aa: CATSDRSGQRTDTQYF

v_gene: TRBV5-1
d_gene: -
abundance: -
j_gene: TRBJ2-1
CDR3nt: TGCGCCAGCAGCTTCCGAGCGGGCACTACAGATGAGCAGTTCTTC
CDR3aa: CASSFRAGTTDEQFF

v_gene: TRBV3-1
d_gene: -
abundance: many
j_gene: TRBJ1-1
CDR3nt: TGTGCCAGCAGCCAAGTGGTCTCAAACACTGAAGCTTTCTTT
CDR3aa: CASSQVVSNTEAFF

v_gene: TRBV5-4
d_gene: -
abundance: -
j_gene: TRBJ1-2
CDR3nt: TGTGCCAGCAGCAAAGGACAGCACCCCGAGGGCTACACCTTC
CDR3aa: CASSKGQHPEGYTF

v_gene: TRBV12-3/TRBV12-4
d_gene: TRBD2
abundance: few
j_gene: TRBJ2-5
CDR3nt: TGTGCCAGCAGCACTACTAGCGGGGGGCCCGGGGGCCAGTACTTC
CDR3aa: CASSTTSGGPGGQYF

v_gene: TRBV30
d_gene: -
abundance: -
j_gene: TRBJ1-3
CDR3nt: TGTGCCTGGAGTGTGAGGGGAACCGGAAACACCATATATTTT
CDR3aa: CAWSVRGTGNTIYF

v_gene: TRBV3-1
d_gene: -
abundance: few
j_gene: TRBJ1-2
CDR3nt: TGTGCCAGCAGCCAACTACGACGGGACGCCGCTGGCTACACCTTC
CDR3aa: CASSQLRRDAAGYTF

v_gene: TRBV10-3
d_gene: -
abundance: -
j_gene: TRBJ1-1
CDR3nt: TGTGCCATCAGTGAGTCCAGGGGTGAAGCTTTCTTT
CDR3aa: CAISESRGEAFF

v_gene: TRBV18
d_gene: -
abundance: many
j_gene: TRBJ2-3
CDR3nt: TGTGCCAGCTCACCACGGGCTAGCAGCACAGATACGCAGTATTTT
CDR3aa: CASSPRASSTDTQYF

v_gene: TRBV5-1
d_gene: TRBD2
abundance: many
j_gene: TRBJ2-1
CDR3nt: TGTGCCAGCAGCTTAAGGCTAGCGGGAGATGAGCAGTTCTTC
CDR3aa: CASSLRLAGDEQFF

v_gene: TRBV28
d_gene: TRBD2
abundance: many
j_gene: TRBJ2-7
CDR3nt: TGTGCCAGCAGTTTAGTCTGGACTAGCGGGAAATCTGACGAGCAGTACTTC
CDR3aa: CASSLVWTSGKSDEQYF

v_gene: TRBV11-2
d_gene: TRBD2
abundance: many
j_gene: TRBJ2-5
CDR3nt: TGTGCCAGCAGCTTAGATCTCAGGTCTAGCGGGGCACAAGAGACCCAGTACTTC
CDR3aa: CASSLDLRSSGAQETQYF

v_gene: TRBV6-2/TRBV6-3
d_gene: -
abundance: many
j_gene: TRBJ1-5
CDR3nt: TGTGCCAGCAGTTACCGTCGCAGGGTAGATCAGCCCCAGCATTTT
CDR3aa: CASSYRRRVDQPQHF

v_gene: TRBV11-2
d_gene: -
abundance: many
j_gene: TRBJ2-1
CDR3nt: TGTGCCAGCAGCTTAGACAGGACACCCTACAATGAGCAGTTCTTC
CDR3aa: CASSLDRTPYNEQFF

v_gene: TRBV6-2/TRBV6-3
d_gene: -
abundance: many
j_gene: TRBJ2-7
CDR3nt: TGTGCCAGCAGCCCTGACCCAGGGTTGGAGCAGTACTTC
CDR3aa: CASSPDPGLEQYF

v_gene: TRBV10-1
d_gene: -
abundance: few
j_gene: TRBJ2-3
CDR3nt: TGCGCCAGCGGAGACGAAGATACGCAGTATTTT
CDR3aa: CASGDEDTQYF

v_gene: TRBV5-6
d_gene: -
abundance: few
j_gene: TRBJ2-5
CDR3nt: TGTGCCAGCAGCTATAAGCGGGACCAAGAGACCCAGTACTTC
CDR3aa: CASSYKRDQETQYF

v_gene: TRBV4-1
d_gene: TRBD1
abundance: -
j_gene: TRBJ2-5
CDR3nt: TGCGCCAGCAGCCAGGGAGACAGGGCGCAAGAGACCCAGTACTTC
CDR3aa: CASSQGDRAQETQYF

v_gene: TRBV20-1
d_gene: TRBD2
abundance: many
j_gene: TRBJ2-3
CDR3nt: TGCAGTGCCAGACGAGCGGGATTAAGGTCAGATACGCAGTATTTT
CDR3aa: CSARRAGLRSDTQYF

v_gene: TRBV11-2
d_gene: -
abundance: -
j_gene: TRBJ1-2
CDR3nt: TGTGCCAGCAGCTTAGCAGGACACCCCTACACCTTC
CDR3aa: CASSLAGHPYTF

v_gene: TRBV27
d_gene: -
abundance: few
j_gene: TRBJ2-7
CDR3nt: TGTGCCAGCAGCCCCAAGATGAAAGCCTACGAGCAGTACTTC
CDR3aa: CASSPKMKAYEQYF

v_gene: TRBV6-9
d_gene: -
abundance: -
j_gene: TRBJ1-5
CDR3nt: TGTGCCAGCAGTTACGATAATGGGCAGCCCCAGCATTTT
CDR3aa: CASSYDNGQPQHF

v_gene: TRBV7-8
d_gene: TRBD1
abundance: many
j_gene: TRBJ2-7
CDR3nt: TGTGCCAGCAGCTCTCTAACAGGGGGTCCCTACGAGCAGTACTTC
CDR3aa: CASSSLTGGPYEQYF

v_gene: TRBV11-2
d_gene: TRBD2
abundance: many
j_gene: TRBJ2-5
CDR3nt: TGTGCCAGCAGCTCCTACCTAGCGGGGCCCCCTCTAACCCAGTACTTC
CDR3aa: CASSSYLAGPPLTQYF

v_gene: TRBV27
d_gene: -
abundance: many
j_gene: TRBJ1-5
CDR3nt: TGTGCCAGCAGTTTAAGTGGGATGCAAACGGGACTCAATCAGCCCCAGCATTTT
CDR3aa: CASSLSGMQTGLNQPQHF

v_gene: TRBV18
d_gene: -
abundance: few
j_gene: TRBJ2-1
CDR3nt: TGTGCCAGCTCCCGAGCCGGGTCGAGGGATGAGCAGTTCTTC
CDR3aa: CASSRAGSRDEQFF

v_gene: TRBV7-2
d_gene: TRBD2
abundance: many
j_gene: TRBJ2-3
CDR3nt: TGTGCCAGCAGCTTCATTAGCGGGGGCCGAGGCACAGATACGCAGTATTTT
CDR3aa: CASSFISGGRGTDTQYF

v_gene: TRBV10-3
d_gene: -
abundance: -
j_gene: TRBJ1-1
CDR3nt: TGTGCCATCAGTTACGGGGCAAACACTGAAGCTTTCTTT
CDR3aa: CAISYGANTEAFF

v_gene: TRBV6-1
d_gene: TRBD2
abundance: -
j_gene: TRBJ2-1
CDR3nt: TGTGCCAGCAGGCCCACCGGGGGAGCGGGGGTTTTAAATGAGCAGTTCTTC
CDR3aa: CASRPTGGAGVLNEQFF

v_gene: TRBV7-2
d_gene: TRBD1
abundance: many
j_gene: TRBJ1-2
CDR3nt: TGTGCCAGCAGCTTAGGGGACAGGAATGGCTACACCTTC
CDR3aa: CASSLGDRNGYTF

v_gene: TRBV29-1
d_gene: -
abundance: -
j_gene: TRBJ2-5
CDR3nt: TGCCACGGAGGATGGGGTCCAGAGACCCAGTACTTC
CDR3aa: CHGGWGPETQYF

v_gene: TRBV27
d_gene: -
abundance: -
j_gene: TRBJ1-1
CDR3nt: TGTGCCAGCAGTCCCTTAGAGGGGAACACTGAAGCTTTCTTT
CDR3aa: CASSPLEGNTEAFF

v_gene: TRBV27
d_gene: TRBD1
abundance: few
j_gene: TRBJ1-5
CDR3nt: TGTGCCAGCAGTTTATCGTGGACAGGGGGCAATCAGCCCCAGCATTTT
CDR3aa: CASSLSWTGGNQPQHF

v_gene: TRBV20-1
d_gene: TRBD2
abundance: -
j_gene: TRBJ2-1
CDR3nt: TGCAGTGCCAACGAACCTAGCGGGAGTTACAATGAGCAGTTCTTC
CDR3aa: CSANEPSGSYNEQFF

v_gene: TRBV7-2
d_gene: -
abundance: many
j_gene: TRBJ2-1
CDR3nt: TGTGCCAGCAGCTTAGAAGGGTGGTTGAGGAATGAGCAGTTCTTC
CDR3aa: CASSLEGWLRNEQFF

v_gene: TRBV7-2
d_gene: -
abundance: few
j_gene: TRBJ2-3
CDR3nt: TGTGCCAGCAGCTTAGCCTCCTGGGCAGGGGTCACAGATACGCAGTATTTT
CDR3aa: CASSLASWAGVTDTQYF

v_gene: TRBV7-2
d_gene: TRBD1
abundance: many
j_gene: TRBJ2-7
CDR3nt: TGTGCCAGCAGCTTGGAGGCCGGGGACAGCTACGAGCAGTACTTC
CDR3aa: CASSLEAGDSYEQYF

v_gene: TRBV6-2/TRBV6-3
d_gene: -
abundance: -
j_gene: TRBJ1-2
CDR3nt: TGTGCCAGCGGTAACAGCGTCACGAACTATGGCTACACCTTC
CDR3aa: CASGNSVTNYGYTF

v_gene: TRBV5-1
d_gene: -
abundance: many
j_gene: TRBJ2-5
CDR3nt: TGCGCCAGCAGCTTGCTTAAAGAGACCCAGTACTTC
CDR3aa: CASSLLKETQYF

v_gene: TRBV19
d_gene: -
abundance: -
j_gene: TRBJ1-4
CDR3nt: TGTGCCAGTAAAGGCTTAACTAATGAAAAACTGTTTTTT
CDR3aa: CASKGLTNEKLFF

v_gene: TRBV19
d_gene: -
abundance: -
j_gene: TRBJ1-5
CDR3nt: TGTGCCAGTAGTATATCAGGGTTCAGCAATCAGCCCCAGCATTTT
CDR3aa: CASSISGFSNQPQHF

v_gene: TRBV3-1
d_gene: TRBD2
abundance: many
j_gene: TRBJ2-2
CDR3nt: TGTGCCAGCAGCCAAGAACAGGGACTAGCGGGATCCGGGGAGCTGTTTTTT
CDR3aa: CASSQEQGLAGSGELFF

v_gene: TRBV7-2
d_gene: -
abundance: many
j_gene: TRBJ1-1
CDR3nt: TGTGCCAGCAGCTCCCAACGCGAGACAGGGAACACTGAAGCTTTCTTT
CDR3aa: CASSSQRETGNTEAFF